This is a list of T cell receptor beta chains from one sample in a study of graft-versus-host responses after intestinal transplantation. The antigens of these receptors remain unknown. Some clones are missing from TCRdb's copy, which holds only in-frame ones; the method was immunoSEQ multiplex PCR. The sample holds tens of thousands of clones, approximately 95% seen once. The sample here was unstimulated CD8+ T cells sorted from spleen or lymph node cells, taken before transplant. All receptors come from a human donor who was the organ donor for an intestinal transplant. CDR3s include the opening cysteine and the closing phenylalanine or tryptophan. Fields, in order: J gene, clone size, D gene, V gene, CDR3 DNA, CDR3 protein. D genes are given only for firm matches. Only some rows state a clone size, as once, few, many or a class for expanded clones.

TRBJ1-1 . . TRBV5-4 TGTGCCAGCAGCTTGGTCGACGGGTGGGCCACTGAAGCTTTCTTT CASSLVDGWATEAFF
TRBJ2-1 . TRBD1 TRBV7-3 TGTGCCAGCAGCTCGGGACAGAGTGCCTACAATGAGCAGTTCTTC CASSSGQSAYNEQFF
TRBJ1-1 . . TRBV5-1 TGCGCCAGCAAAGGAGAGAACACTGAAGCTTTCTTT CASKGENTEAFF
TRBJ1-2 . TRBD1 TRBV9 TGTGCCAGCAGCGCCGGACAGGGCTCGTATGGCTACACCTTC CASSAGQGSYGYTF
TRBJ2-7 . TRBD2 TRBV19 TGTGCCAGTAGTATCCTAGCGGGGGCTTACGAGCAGTACTTC CASSILAGAYEQYF
TRBJ2-5 . TRBD1 TRBV5-8 TGTGCCAGCAGCTTTACCTCAAACAGGGGGCTGCAAGAGACCCAGTACTTC CASSFTSNRGLQETQYF
TRBJ1-5 . . TRBV2 TGTGCCAGCAGTGTAATCCAGAATAGCAATCAGCCCCAGCATTTT CASSVIQNSNQPQHF
TRBJ1-2 . TRBD1 TRBV4-1 TGCGCCAGCAGCCAGATCGGGACAGATAACTATGGCTACACCTTC CASSQIGTDNYGYTF
TRBJ1-1 . . TRBV10-1 TGCGCCAGCAGTGATTCCGGGGGGGGTATGAACACTGAAGCTTTCTTT CASSDSGGGMNTEAFF
TRBJ1-6 once . TRBV7-8 TGTGCCAGCAGACCCAGCTCCTATAATTCACCCCTCCACTTT CASRPSSYNSPLHF
TRBJ2-1 . TRBD2 TRBV27 TGTGCCAGCAGTTTTTCCGGGACTAGCGGGGGGGTGTCCCATGAGCAGTTCTTC CASSFSGTSGGVSHEQFF
TRBJ1-3 . . TRBV5-1 TGCGCCAGCAGCTTGGAGCCAGGTGAAGGAAACACCATATATTTT CASSLEPGEGNTIYF
TRBJ2-7 . . TRBV11-2 TGTGCCAGCAGCTACGGACAGAGCGAGCAGTACTTC CASSYGQSEQYF
TRBJ2-7 . TRBD1 TRBV19 TGTGCCAGTAGTTTCAGGGGGCCAGACGAGCAGTACTTC CASSFRGPDEQYF
TRBJ1-2 once . TRBV19 TGTGCCAGTAGTATAGACTTCACAGCCTATGGCTACACCTTC CASSIDFTAYGYTF
TRBJ1-2 . TRBD1 TRBV7-9 TGTGCCAGCAGCTTAGACGGACAGGGTTTGGATGGCTACACCTTC CASSLDGQGLDGYTF
TRBJ1-1 . . TRBV7-7 TGTGCTAGCAGCACGACGGCGAACACTGAAGCTTTCTTT CASSTTANTEAFF
TRBJ2-3 . . TRBV4-3 TGCGCCAGCAGCCAAGATAGGGGGACCCCCGCGGATACGCAGTATTTT CASSQDRGTPADTQYF
TRBJ2-7 . TRBD2 TRBV28 TGTGCCTCGGGAGGGGACGAGCAGTACTTC CASGGDEQYF
TRBJ2-5 . . TRBV10-1 TGCGCCAGCAGTGACGGGGAGACCCAGTACTTC CASSDGETQYF
TRBJ1-1 . . TRBV21-1 TGTGCCAGCAGCAACACAGGGGGCTTAGGCACTGAAGCTTTCTTT CASSNTGGLGTEAFF
TRBJ1-3 few . TRBV27 TGTGCCAGCAGTTTAAGAGGGGGGGACACCATATATTTT CASSLRGGDTIYF
TRBJ1-5 . . TRBV28 TGTGCCAGCAGTGTTGACGGCATCAATCAGCCCCAGCATTTT CASSVDGINQPQHF
TRBJ1-3 once . TRBV6-1 TGTGCCAGCAGTGAAAATGAGGACGTTTGGGGAAACACCATATATTTT CASSENEDVWGNTIYF
TRBJ2-2 . TRBD1 TRBV28 TGTGCCAGCACCGATACAGGGGGCACCGGGGAGCTGTTTTTT CASTDTGGTGELFF
TRBJ1-2 . . TRBV11-3 TGTGCCAGCAGCTTAGAGCAGGACAGCATGTATGGCTACACCTTC CASSLEQDSMYGYTF
TRBJ1-1 . . TRBV27 TGTGCCAGCAGTCCCCAGACAGACATGAACACTGAAGCTTTCTTT CASSPQTDMNTEAFF
TRBJ2-6 . . TRBV15 TGTGCCACCAGACCAGGGGTCGGGGCCAACGTCCTGACTTTC CATRPGVGANVLTF
TRBJ2-7 . . TRBV11-3 TGTGCCAGCAGCTCCCACTTGACAGGACACTACGAGCAGTACTTC CASSSHLTGHYEQYF
TRBJ2-7 . TRBD1 TRBV2 TGTGCCAGCAGTGATTTCCCGGGACAGGGGGTAACCTACGAGCAGTACTTC CASSDFPGQGVTYEQYF
TRBJ2-1 . . TRBV27 TGTGCCAGCAGTTTGTCCGGAAGGGGGGCCTATGAGCAGTTCTTC CASSLSGRGAYEQFF
TRBJ2-1 . . TRBV27 TGTGCCAGCAGCCTACTAGGCGATGAGCAGTTCTTC CASSLLGDEQFF
TRBJ2-7 . . TRBV28 TGTGCCAGCAGTTCTAGATTCTCCTACGAGCAGTACTTC CASSSRFSYEQYF
TRBJ2-7 . TRBD1 TRBV5-1 TGCGCCAGCAGCTTATCGACAGGGGAATCGTCTAGTATAGGCGAGCAGTACTTC CASSLSTGESSSIGEQYF
TRBJ2-7 . . TRBV13 TGTGCCAGCAGTCAAAACGCCGACAGCTACGAGCAGTACTTC CASSQNADSYEQYF
TRBJ2-7 once . TRBV4-1 TGCGCCAGCAGCCAAGCTATTCAGGGAGCCTACGAGCAGTACTTC CASSQAIQGAYEQYF
TRBJ2-5 . TRBD2 TRBV4-1 TGCGCCAGCAGCCAAGATAGGGACTATCAAGAGACCCAGTACTTC CASSQDRDYQETQYF
TRBJ1-3 . . TRBV19 TGTGCCAGTAGTATTTTCGTAGGGGCTGGAAACACCATATATTTT CASSIFVGAGNTIYF
TRBJ2-7 once TRBD2 TRBV28 TGTGCCAGCAGGGCCGGGGAGGGAATCTACGAGCAGTACTTC CASRAGEGIYEQYF
TRBJ2-5 . . TRBV5-6 TGTGCCAGCAGCTTAGCGGACCAAGAGACCCAGTACTTC CASSLADQETQYF
TRBJ1-2 . . TRBV7-8 TGTGCCAGCAGCTTTAAGGACCCCTACTATGGCTACACCTTC CASSFKDPYYGYTF
TRBJ1-1 . TRBD1 TRBV25-1 TGTGCCAGCAGTGAATCGGAGGGGGCTGTATCTGAAGCTTTCTTT CASSESEGAVSEAFF
TRBJ1-6 . . TRBV9 TGTGCCAGCAGCGTAGCAGGGACTCTTAATTCACCCCTCCACTTT CASSVAGTLNSPLHF
TRBJ2-1 . . TRBV11-2 TGTGCCAGCAGCTTAATCCCAGATGAGCAGTTCTTC CASSLIPDEQFF
TRBJ1-1 . TRBD1 TRBV7-9 TGTGCCAGCAGCTTAGATCCAGGGGGGGCGGCTGAAGCTTTCTTT CASSLDPGGAAEAFF
TRBJ2-7 . TRBD1 TRBV11-2 TGTGCCAGCAGCTTAGGGGGACAGGGGAGTTTCGACGAGCAGTACTTC CASSLGGQGSFDEQYF
TRBJ2-5 . . TRBV4-2 TGTGCCAGCAGCCAAGTAGCAGGGGATCTGGAGACCCAGTACTTC CASSQVAGDLETQYF
TRBJ2-1 . . TRBV5-8 TGTGCCAGCAGCATACAGGGTTACAATGAGCAGTTCTTC CASSIQGYNEQFF
TRBJ2-5 once . TRBV15 TGTGCCACCAGCAGTGGGGGGAACCAAGAGACCCAGTACTTC CATSSGGNQETQYF
TRBJ2-3 . . TRBV19 TGTGCCAGTAGTCCGTTTGGGGGCCCAGATACGCAGTATTTT CASSPFGGPDTQYF
TRBJ1-5 . . TRBV6-1 TGTGCCAGCAGTGCCGGGAGGGGTCCTGTGCTCGTAAATAGCAATCAGCCCCAGCATTTT CASSAGRGPVLVNSNQPQHF
TRBJ1-6 . . TRBV19 TGTGCCACCGCTTTGGGGGGTAATTCACCCCTCCACTTT CATALGGNSPLHF
TRBJ1-1 . . TRBV7-9 TGTGCCAGCAGCTTACTACAACTGAACACTGAAGCTTTCTTT CASSLLQLNTEAFF
TRBJ2-7 . . TRBV5-1 TGCGCCAGCAGCTTGTTTGGTTCAAGCTCCTACGAGCAGTACTTC CASSLFGSSSYEQYF
TRBJ1-4 . TRBD1 TRBV28 TGTGCCAGCAGTTTCCTCCGAACAGGGGCGGGAGAAAAACTGTTTTTT CASSFLRTGAGEKLFF
TRBJ2-7 . . TRBV5-4 TGTGCCAGCAGTTCCACCTACGAGCAGTACTTC CASSSTYEQYF
TRBJ2-1 . . TRBV9 TGTGCCAGCAGCGTAGAGGGACTGGCGAACTACAATGAGCAGTTCTTC CASSVEGLANYNEQFF